The 7 T cell receptor beta chains given below trace back to one sample, sequenced in a study of T cell responses to AZD1222 COVID-19 vaccine. Sequencing used immunoSEQ multiplex PCR; TCRdb keeps in-frame clones, though not all of them. The repertoire holds about 120,000 clones, approximately 90% seen once, with 4.5% in the top ten. The specimen comprised peripheral blood, sampled on day 0 of AZD1222 vaccination. These receptors were obtained from an adult in good health.

The chain joins TRBV5-4 to TRBJ2-7; weak D call: TRBD2 (7 bases). Germline V gives CDR1 SGHNT, CDR2 YYREEE (reference sequence). This CDR3 contains 17 residues. The V and J ends lost 0 bases and 3 bases respectively, with 19 bases between them. The DNA of the CDR3 is TGTGCCAGCAGCTTGGGGGAGGGGGACACCGTCCGCTACGAGCAGTACTTC. It is translated as CASSLGEGDTVRYEQYF.

For this clone: At one end, the junction sequence differs from germline, possibly due to a read error. This chain links TRBV7-7 with TRBJ2-1; TRBD1 or TRBD2 may be the D gene (6 bases each). CDR3 length: 15 amino acids. CDR1 and CDR2 (germline): SSHAT, FNYEAQ (reference sequence). The CDR3 bases are TGTGCTAGCAGCTTAGGAGGGGGGATCTACAATGAGCAGTTCTTC. Its protein is CASSLGGGIYNEQFF.

On this clone itself: One end of the junction varies from germline; a read error may be responsible. The rearrangement links TRBV6-5 to TRBJ1-1; D uncertain. This CDR3 contains 14 residues. The germline CDR1 and CDR2 sequences are MNHEY and SVGAGI. As DNA, the CDR3 is TGTGCCAGCAGTAACTCATGGGGTGGGACTGAAGCTTTCTTT. Protein product: CASSNSWGGTEAFF.

This clone was detected only a few times. This chain connects TRBV19 to TRBJ1-1; D is undetermined. The CDR3 runs 14 residues. Trimming took 1 base from V and 4 from J, leaving 10 bases between them. CDR1 and CDR2 (germline): LNHDA, SQIVND (reference sequence). CDR3 nucleotides: TGTGCCAGTAGTATAGGAAGTGGCAGCACTGAAGCTTTCTTT. Amino acid sequence: CASSIGSGSTEAFF.

V usage is TRBV2 and J usage is TRBJ2-5; 10 bases match TRBD2. Germline CDR1 and CDR2: SNHLY and FYNNEI. The V segment lost 2 bases and the J segment 4 bases; nucleotides outside the gene matches: 4. The CDR3 is 15 amino acids. CDR3 sequence reads: CASSESGGALETQYF. The CDR3 nucleotides are TGTGCCAGCAGTGAAAGCGGGGGGGCTCTAGAGACCCAGTACTTC.

The chain combines TRBV5-8 with TRBJ2-7, with D unresolved. This CDR3 comprises 11 residues. Germline lookup yields CDR1 SGHTS and CDR2 YDEGEE. V was trimmed by 8 bases and J by 7 bases, leaving 13 bases between them. The CDR3 protein is CASTVNGEQYF. In DNA form, the CDR3 reads TGTGCCAGTACTGTAAACGGAGAGCAGTACTTC. Variable domain in full (rest from reference TRBV5-8 and TRBJ2-7): EAGVTQSPTHLIKTRGQQATLRCSPISGHTSVYWYQQALGLGLQFLLWYDEGEERNRGNFPPRFSGRQFPNYSSELNVNALELEDSALYLCASTVNGEQYFGPGTRLTVT.

This chain connects TRBV27 to TRBJ1-5; D perhaps matches TRBD1 (5 bases). V lost 7 bases and J 4 bases, leaving 17 bases between the germline ends. The germline V gene encodes CDR1 MNHEY and CDR2 SMNVEV (reference sequence). This CDR3 region has 15 residues. The CDR3 region has the DNA TGTGCCAGCAATCCCGTAGGGGTATGGAATCAGCCCCAGCATTTT. Residues: CASNPVGVWNQPQHF.